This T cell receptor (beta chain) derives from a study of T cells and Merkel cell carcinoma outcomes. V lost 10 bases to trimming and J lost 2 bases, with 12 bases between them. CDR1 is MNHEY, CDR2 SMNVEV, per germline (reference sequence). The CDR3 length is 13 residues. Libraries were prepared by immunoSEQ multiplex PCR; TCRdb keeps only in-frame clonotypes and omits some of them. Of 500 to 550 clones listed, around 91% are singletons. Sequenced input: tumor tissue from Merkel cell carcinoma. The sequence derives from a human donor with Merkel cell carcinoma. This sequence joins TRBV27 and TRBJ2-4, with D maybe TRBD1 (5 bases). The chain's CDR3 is CANRPRTKNIQYF. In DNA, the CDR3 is TGTGCCAACAGGCCTCGTACCAAAAACATTCAGTACTTC.